This TCR beta chain stems from a study of identical twins. This clonotype was recorded a few times. As yet, its antigen is unknown. Only healthy Caucasians were included as donors. CDR1 is SNHLY and CDR2 is FYNNEI in the germline V gene. The CDR3 has 12 amino acids. Trimming took off 4 bases at V and 10 bases at J, with 11 bases between the two ends. TCRdb recomputed calls from the 5' RACE reads with MiXCR, one row per CDR3 protein. The sample has 700,000 or so distinct CDR3 sequences; more than 6.5% are singletons. Study-wide results and limits: The study drew conclusions from cross-sectional statistical analysis, not from following the same donors. Abundant beta clonotypes from cord blood bore fewer insertions; memory repertoires lacked this pattern.

These records were also assigned to another study, of yellow fever vaccine responses in identical twins.

The specimen was PBMCs. V gene TRBV2 combines with J gene TRBJ2-1; D is uncertain. This sequence originates from a woman aged 18-29 years in good health. CDR3 sequence reads: CASSVLREEQFF. The DNA of the CDR3 is TGTGCCAGCAGTGTCCTACGAGAGGAGCAGTTCTTC.